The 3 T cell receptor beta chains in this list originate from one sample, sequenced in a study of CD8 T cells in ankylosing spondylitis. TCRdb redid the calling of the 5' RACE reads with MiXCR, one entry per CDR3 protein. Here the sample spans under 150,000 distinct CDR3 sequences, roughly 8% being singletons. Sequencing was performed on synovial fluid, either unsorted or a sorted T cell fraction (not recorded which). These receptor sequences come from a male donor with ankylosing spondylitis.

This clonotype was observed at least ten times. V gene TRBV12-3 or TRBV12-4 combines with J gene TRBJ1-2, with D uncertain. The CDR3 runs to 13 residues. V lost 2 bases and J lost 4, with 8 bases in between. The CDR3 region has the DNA TGTGCCAGCAGTTTACGGCAGATCTATGGCTACACCTTC. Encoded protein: CASSLRQIYGYTF.

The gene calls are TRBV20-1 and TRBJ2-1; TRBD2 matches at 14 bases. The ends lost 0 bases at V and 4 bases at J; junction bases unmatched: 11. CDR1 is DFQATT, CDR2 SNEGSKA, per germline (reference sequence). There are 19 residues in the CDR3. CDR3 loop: CSARDPRTSGGPGYNEQFF. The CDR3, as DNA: TGCAGTGCTAGAGATCCCCGGACTAGCGGGGGGCCGGGTTACAATGAGCAGTTCTTC.

Written as DNA, the CDR3 is TGTGCCAGCAGCCCCGGCCCTCGGAATGAGCAGTTCTTC. It encodes CASSPGPRNEQFF. The chain combines TRBV2 with TRBJ2-1; the D is unclear. The V gene lost 6 bases and the J gene lost 7 bases, with 13 bases spanning the gap. Germline loops: CDR1 SNHLY, CDR2 FYNNEI. The CDR3 consists of 13 residues.